This T cell receptor beta chain was captured in a study of cytomegalovirus exposure and HLA in healthy donors. General study results and limits: According to the study, around 150 TCR beta chains were cytomegalovirus-associated. In vitro testing confirmed a few CMV-associated chains as specific for CMV antigens.

Assay: immunoSEQ multiplex PCR; the TCRdb copy retains only in-frame clones and omits some. Here the sample spans 60,000 to 80,000 clones, around 94% being singletons. The V end lost 3 bases, the J end lost 4 bases, and 10 bases lay between the germline ends. CDR1 and CDR2 (germline): SGHAT, FQNNGV. The CDR3 spans 13 residues. As regards this clone: Its antigen is not identified.

The sample was PBMCs. The chain links TRBV11-2 to TRBJ2-7; tentatively, D is TRBD1 (5 bases). This receptor was identified in a young woman in good health and CMV-seropositive. CDR3 sequence reads: CASSFGQGYEQYF. The DNA of the CDR3 is TGTGCCAGCAGCTTCGGGCAGGGATACGAGCAGTACTTC.